The next 20 T cell receptor beta chains were all read from a single sample in a study of early T cells in non-severe SARS-CoV-2 infection. In TCRdb, the 5' RACE reads were re-called with MiXCR into one record per CDR3 protein. The sample includes about 71,000 distinct CDR3 sequences, around 13% seen only once; the top ten take more than 13%. The sample comprised whole blood. Receptors were obtained from an adult who was a healthcare worker with PCR-confirmed SARS-CoV-2 infection or an uninfected control (not recorded which).

This clonotype occurred many times. The chain is built from TRBV29-1 and TRBJ1-2; D is possibly TRBD1 (5 bases). CDR3 length: 13 amino acids. The germline V gene encodes CDR1 SQVTM and CDR2 ANQGSEA. Trimming removed 6 bases at V and 8 bases at J, with 19 bases between. CDR3 protein: CSVYRSRGEGYTF. The DNA for the CDR3 is TGCAGCGTCTACAGGTCCCGCGGGGAAGGCTACACCTTC.

This clonotype was found a few times. The genes are TRBV18 and TRBJ1-6; TRBD1 is a possible D gene (5 bases). Trimming shortened V by 3 bases and J by 7 bases, and 16 bases separated the two germline ends. Per the germline V gene, CDR1 is KGHSH and CDR2 is LQKENI. The CDR3 length is 16 residues. The CDR3 sequence is CASSPPPLGANSPLHF. The CDR3 region has the DNA TGTGCCAGCTCACCTCCCCCCCTAGGGGCAAATTCACCCCTCCACTTT.

This clonotype was detected a few times. The rearrangement joins TRBV5-4 to TRBJ2-5; TRBD1 might be the D (6 bases). Germline V gives CDR1 SGHNT, CDR2 YYREEE (reference sequence). The CDR3 covers 15 residues. The V gene lost 4 bases and the J gene lost 5 bases, with 18 bases spanning the gap. This chain's CDR3 is CASSAKPGVLETQYF. CDR3 coding DNA: TGTGCCAGCAGCGCCAAACCAGGGGTATTGGAGACCCAGTACTTC.

This clonotype turned up a few times. The chain is built from TRBV5-1 and TRBJ1-1; D unresolved. CDR1 is SGHRS, CDR2 YFSETQ, per germline. The CDR3 length is 15 residues. The ends were cut back, 4 bases at V and 4 bases at J, with 17 bases in the middle. CDR3 coding DNA: TGCGCCAGCAGCCCGCAGGCCTTCGATGGCACTGAAGCTTTCTTT. This gives the protein CASSPQAFDGTEAFF.

This clonotype was observed a few times. The chain joins TRBV28 to TRBJ2-1; 10 bases line up with TRBD2. CDR3 length: 17 residues. Germline CDR1 reads MDHEN; CDR2 reads SYDVKM. J gave up 7 bases and V 7 bases, and 16 bases lay outside the gene matches. The CDR3: CASTLTPGLAAGNEQFF. The CDR3 region has the DNA TGTGCCAGCACTTTGACGCCCGGACTAGCGGCAGGGAATGAGCAGTTCTTC.

This clonotype was found many times. This rearrangement joins TRBV2 to TRBJ2-7; TRBD2 matches 8 bases. With 5 bases clipped from V and 0 bases from J, the junction kept 3 bases outside the gene matches. The CDR3 extends over 14 amino acids. Germline CDR1 and CDR2: SNHLY and FYNNEI. The CDR3 is CASSSGTSSYEQYF. CDR3 in DNA: TGTGCCAGCAGTAGTGGGACTAGCTCCTACGAGCAGTACTTC.

This clonotype was counted many times. The chain has TRBV29-1 and TRBJ1-1; unclear D gene. The V end lost 4 bases, the J end lost 3 bases, and 12 bases lay between the germline ends. CDR1 and CDR2 (germline): SQVTM, ANQGSEA. This CDR3 comprises 13 residues. CDR3 DNA sequence: TGCAGCGTTGCCCTCCGGGGAGACACTGAAGCTTTCTTT. Protein sequence: CSVALRGDTEAFF.

The chain recombines TRBV12-5 with TRBJ2-3, with D uncertain. The CDR3 length is 15 residues. V gave up 2 bases and J gave up 0 bases, with 9 bases separating them. In germline, CDR1 is LGHNT, CDR2 FRNRAP. Written as DNA, the CDR3 is TGTGCTAGTGGTTTGATGACTGCTAGCACAGATACGCAGTATTTT. Translated, it gives CASGLMTASTDTQYF. The variable domain in full, with the rest retrieved from reference TRBV12-5 and TRBJ2-3, is DARVTQTPRHKVTEMGQEVTMRCQPILGHNTVFWYRQTMMQGLELLAYFRNRAPLDDSGMPKDRFSAEMPDATLATLKIQPSEPRDSAVYFCASGLMTASTDTQYFGPGTRLTVL.

In its sample, this clonotype was seen a few times. The chain carries TRBV29-1 and TRBJ1-5; D remains unclear. Germline V gives CDR1 SQVTM, CDR2 ANQGSEA. This CDR3 has 13 amino acids. Between the trimmed V and J ends, which lost 3 bases and 5 bases, there was a span of 11 bases. The CDR3 protein is CSVDLGGDQPQHF. DNA for the CDR3: TGCAGCGTTGACCTGGGAGGCGATCAGCCCCAGCATTTT.

This clonotype came up many times. This sequence joins TRBV20-1 and TRBJ1-2; TRBD1 aligns across 8 bases. V dropped 0 bases and J dropped 4; count of bases not matched to a gene: 7. This CDR3 has 15 residues. Germline loops: CDR1 DFQATT, CDR2 SNEGSKA (reference sequence). CDR3 nucleotides: TGCAGTGCTAGAGATGCCAGGGGGCAGAGCTATGGCTACACCTTC. Protein product: CSARDARGQSYGYTF.

The J gene is TRBJ1-1, the V gene TRBV7-2; a possible D gene is TRBD1 (5 bases). V was shortened by 3 bases and J by 1 base, with 12 bases between the two germline ends. The CDR3 is 15 amino acids. CDR1 is SGHTA, CDR2 FQGNSA, per germline. The CDR3 protein is CASSLSVTENTEAFF. The CDR3 nucleotides read TGTGCCAGCAGCTTGAGCGTGACAGAGAACACTGAAGCTTTCTTT.

This clonotype appeared a few times. V is TRBV6-1 and J is TRBJ1-1, with TRBD1 as a possible D gene (5 bases). CDR1 and CDR2 (germline): MNHNS, SASEGT. The V end lost 1 base, the J end lost 8 bases, and 8 bases lay between the germline ends. This CDR3 spans 12 amino acids. The CDR3 region is CASSEGGREAFF. In nucleotides, the CDR3 is TGTGCCAGCAGTGAAGGGGGCAGGGAAGCTTTCTTT.

The CDR3 loop is CASRQSTGELFF. The CDR3 region has the DNA TGTGCCAGCAGACAGAGCACCGGGGAGCTGTTTTTT. J is TRBJ2-2 and V is TRBV7-3; D gene unclear. Trimming removed 6 bases at V and 4 bases at J, with 6 bases between. This CDR3 has 12 amino acids. Germline CDR1 is SGHTA and CDR2 is FQGTGA.

In its sample, this clonotype was seen a few times. The V gene is TRBV3-1, the J gene TRBJ2-1, with a possible D match to TRBD2 (5 bases). The CDR3 covers 15 residues. V lost 1 base and J lost 3, with 10 bases in between. Germline assignment: CDR1 LGHDT and CDR2 YNNKEL (reference sequence). As DNA, the CDR3 is TGTGCCAGCAGCCAAGGGGCTAGCATCTACAATGAGCAGTTCTTC. Translating gives CASSQGASIYNEQFF.

The chain carries TRBV7-8 and TRBJ1-6; 7 bases are a match to TRBD1. Germline CDR1 reads SGHVS; CDR2 reads FQNEAQ. With 5 bases clipped from V and 10 bases from J, the junction kept 8 bases outside the gene matches. The CDR3 contains 14 residues. The DNA for the CDR3 is TGTGCCAGCAGCCTAAGACAGGGTTACTCACCCCTCCACTTT. It specifies CASSLRQGYSPLHF. Complete variable domain (other parts from reference TRBV7-8 and TRBJ1-6): GAGVSQSPRYKVAKRGQDVALRCDPISGHVSLFWYQQALGQGPEFLTYFQNEAQLDKSGLPSDRFFAERPEGSVSTLKIQRTQQEDSAVYLCASSLRQGYSPLHFGNGTRLTVT.

This clonotype was observed a few times. The CDR3 does not close with the conserved phenylalanine or tryptophan, likely indicating a read error. The chain joins TRBV29-1 to TRBJ1-4, with TRBD1 as a possible D gene (5 bases). The V gene's germline CDR1 is SQVTM and CDR2 ANQGSEA. The CDR3 spans 12 residues. Trimming removed 3 bases from V and 4 bases from J, with 6 bases in between. For the CDR3, the DNA is TGCAGCGTTGACGGGGGTAATGAAAAACTGTTTTCT. This gives the protein CSVDGGNEKLFS.

The chain has TRBV3-1 and TRBJ2-7; D may be TRBD2 (5 bases). Trimming removed 6 bases at V and 4 bases at J, with 16 bases between. Germline CDR1 is LGHDT and CDR2 is YNNKEL (reference sequence). This CDR3 has 14 amino acids. This chain's CDR3 is CASRREGSIYEQYF. Here the CDR3 DNA reads TGTGCCAGCAGACGAGAGGGCAGTATTTACGAGCAGTACTTC.

CDR3 nucleotide sequence: TGTGCCAGCAACCAGGACAGGGGGCGAGTTGGCTACACCTTC. Residues: CASNQDRGRVGYTF. The V gene is TRBV28, the J gene TRBJ1-2, with 11 positions matching TRBD1. The germline CDR1 and CDR2 sequences are MDHEN and SYDVKM. V lost 7 bases to trimming and J lost 7 bases; unmatched junction nucleotides: 8. CDR3 length: 14 amino acids.

This chain connects TRBV12-3 or TRBV12-4 to TRBJ2-3; 8 positions agree with TRBD2. V lost 6 bases to trimming and J lost 4 bases; unmatched junction nucleotides: 9. The CDR3 is made up of 15 amino acids. This CDR3 reads CASSTMAGGADTQYF. CDR3 DNA sequence: TGTGCCAGCAGCACTATGGCGGGAGGAGCAGATACGCAGTATTTT.

This clonotype was found many times. The chain carries TRBV6-5 and TRBJ1-1; D is ambiguous. From germline, CDR1 is MNHEY and CDR2 SVGAGI. The CDR3 runs to 14 residues. Trimming removed 4 bases at V and 0 bases at J, with 9 bases between. The CDR3 DNA follows: TGTGCCAGCAGTTCCGGTTGGGTGAACACTGAAGCTTTCTTT. Its translation is CASSSGWVNTEAFF.